The 20 T cell receptor beta chains below all came from one sample that was sequenced in a study of T cells after yellow fever vaccination. TCRdb analysed the 5' RACE reads with MiXCR anew, one entry per CDR3 protein. Found here are 450,000 to 550,000 distinct CDR3 sequences, 20% to 25% of them singletons; the top ten hold less than 20%. The input for sequencing was PBMCs, taken more than 20 days after the first yellow fever vaccination. The receptors were gathered from a man in his late teens or twenties who received the YFV17D yellow fever vaccine.

The V gene is TRBV7-9, the J gene TRBJ1-1, with D unresolved. Germline CDR1 reads SEHNR; CDR2 reads FQNEAQ (reference sequence). Trimming cost V 1 base and J 7 bases, with 7 bases left between them. This CDR3 region has 12 residues. CDR3 sequence (DNA): TGTGCCAGCAGCTTAGGTTATGATGAAGCTTTCTTT. Translation: CASSLGYDEAFF.

This clonotype was detected only a few times. The chain links TRBV28 to TRBJ2-1; the match to TRBD2 covers 12 bases. Unmatched junction bases numbered 3, after V lost 3 bases and J lost 0 bases. The CDR3 has 17 residues. CDR1 and CDR2 from the germline V gene are MDHEN and SYDVKM. For the CDR3, the DNA is TGTGCCAGCAGTTTTTGGACTAGCGGGGACTCCTACAATGAGCAGTTCTTC. It yields the protein CASSFWTSGDSYNEQFF.

V is TRBV4-1 and J is TRBJ2-3, with 9 bases lining up with TRBD1. Trimming cost V 4 bases and J 2 bases; bases outside gene matches: 10. Germline loops: CDR1 MGHRA, CDR2 YSYEKL. The CDR3 runs 17 residues. CDR3 DNA: TGCGCCAGCAGCCTCCACGTGAACAGGGGGCCCACAGATACGCAGTATTTT. Translated: CASSLHVNRGPTDTQYF.

This clonotype was picked up a small number of times. CDR3 coding DNA: TGTGCCTGGAGTGTCCCCGGCTACAATGAGCAGTTCTTC. It yields the protein CAWSVPGYNEQFF. This sequence joins TRBV30 and TRBJ2-1, with D unclear. Trimming stripped 0 bases from V and 3 bases from J, with 6 bases between. Germline assignment: CDR1 GTSNPN and CDR2 SVGIG (reference sequence). The CDR3 loop spans 13 amino acids.

In this sample, this clonotype turned up once. The gene calls are TRBV11-2 and TRBJ2-1, with TRBD2 identical over 10 bases. The CDR3 has 14 residues. The germline V gene has CDR1 SGHAT and CDR2 FQNNGV. The V gene end was trimmed by 3 bases and the J gene end by 9 bases; junction bases not matched to a gene: 5. CDR3 bases: TGTGCCAGCAGCTTGGCAGCGGGGGGGATTGAGCAGTTCTTC. Translated: CASSLAAGGIEQFF.

This chain uses TRBV20-1 with TRBJ2-6; 10 bases are a match to TRBD1. V was pared by 6 bases and J by 1 base, with 15 bases of the junction left unmatched. The V gene's germline CDR1 is DFQATT and CDR2 SNEGSKA (reference sequence). The CDR3 has 19 residues. In DNA form, the CDR3 reads TGCAGTGCCCCCCTTCTGGGGACAGGGGTTTCTTCTGGGGCCAACGTCCTGACTTTC. Its protein is CSAPLLGTGVSSGANVLTF.

The chain couples TRBV7-2 to TRBJ2-7; D not certain. This CDR3 is 16 amino acids long. Germline assignment: CDR1 SGHTA and CDR2 FQGNSA. Trimming shortened V by 5 bases and J by 0 bases, and 17 bases separated the two germline ends. In nucleotides, the CDR3 is TGTGCCAGCAGCGTAAGAGAAGGACGGCCCTCCTACGAGCAGTACTTC. It encodes CASSVREGRPSYEQYF. Looking up the rest from reference TRBV7-2 and TRBJ2-7 gives the full variable domain: GAGVSQSPSNKVTEKGKDVELRCDPISGHTALYWYRQSLGQGLEFLIYFQGNSAPDKSGLPSDRFSAERTGGSVSTLTIQRTQQEDSAVYLCASSVREGRPSYEQYFGPGTRLTVT.

This clonotype has only a few counts. The rearrangement joins TRBV5-1 to TRBJ1-2; D is unresolved. The V gene lost 0 bases and the J gene lost 5 bases, with 23 bases spanning the gap. Germline CDR1 and CDR2: SGHRS and YFSETQ. The CDR3 extends over 18 amino acids. As DNA, the CDR3 is TGCGCCAGCAGCTTGGCAGCGGGAAGAGGGATCGGCGGGTATGGCTACACCTTC. It codes for CASSLAAGRGIGGYGYTF.

J is TRBJ2-5 and V is TRBV5-1; 7 bases are shared with TRBD2. Germline CDR1 and CDR2: SGHRS and YFSETQ. The ends lost 6 bases at V and 0 bases at J; junction bases unmatched: 17. The CDR3 loop spans 18 amino acids. The CDR3 region has the DNA TGCGCCAGCACCCTTGGTCTAGCGGTTAATAGGAACCAAGAGACCCAGTACTTC. It yields the protein CASTLGLAVNRNQETQYF. The whole variable domain, filled in from reference TRBV5-1 and TRBJ2-5, reads KAGVTQTPRYLIKTRGQQVTLSCSPISGHRSVSWYQQTPGQGLQFLFEYFSETQRNKGNFPGRFSGRQFSNSRSEMNVSTLELGDSALYLCASTLGLAVNRNQETQYFGPGTRLLVL.

This clonotype has a handful of counts. DNA of the CDR3: TGTGCCATCCAAAGAACGGACAGAGACACCGGGGAGCTGTTTTTT. Translated, it gives CAIQRTDRDTGELFF. This chain connects TRBV6-2 or TRBV6-3 to TRBJ2-2, with a weak D call TRBD1 (6 bases). This CDR3 has 15 residues. Germline lookup yields CDR1 MNHEY and CDR2 SVGEGT. Trimming shortened V by 10 bases and J by 3 bases, and 18 bases separated the two germline ends.

This clonotype has more than one count but fewer than ten. The rearrangement links TRBV11-2 to TRBJ2-7, with TRBD2 as a possible D gene (6 bases). The CDR3 runs 15 residues. Trimming took 5 bases from V and 4 from J, leaving 18 bases between them. Germline values: CDR1 SGHAT, CDR2 FQNNGV. CDR3 bases: TGTGCCAGCAGCACGGGGCGGGGATCCGTTTACGAGCAGTACGTC. It specifies CASSTGRGSVYEQYV.

This clonotype has a handful of counts. V is TRBV11-2 and J is TRBJ2-5, with no clear D. With 1 base removed from V and 4 bases from J, the gap between germline ends came to 10 bases. This CDR3 is built from 14 residues. The germline V gene has CDR1 SGHAT and CDR2 FQNNGV. The CDR3 DNA is TGTGCCAGCAGCTTAGTCTCGTTTCGAGAGACCCAGTACTTC. This codes for CASSLVSFRETQYF.

This chain connects TRBV20-1 to TRBJ2-2, with 9 positions matching TRBD1. V lost 3 bases to trimming and J lost 5 bases; unmatched junction nucleotides: 7. Germline V lookup: CDR1 DFQATT, CDR2 SNEGSKA (reference sequence). The CDR3 is 15 amino acids. This CDR3 reads CSARPGTGRTGELFF. The CDR3 DNA reads as TGCAGTGCTAGGCCCGGGACAGGGAGGACCGGGGAGCTGTTTTTT.

The V call is TRBV29-1, the J call TRBJ1-4, with 11 nucleotides matching TRBD1. V lost 5 bases, J lost 6 bases, and 5 bases stayed unmatched. Germline V CDR1 and CDR2: SQVTM, ANQGSEA. The length of the CDR3 is 14 residues. In DNA form, the CDR3 reads TGCAGCGTTCGTGGGACAGGGGGTTATGAAAAACTGTTTTTT. As protein: CSVRGTGGYEKLFF.

This clonotype was detected a few times. This chain links TRBV6-5 with TRBJ2-7; TRBD1 might be the D (6 bases). In germline, CDR1 is MNHEY, CDR2 SVGAGI. Trimming removed 2 bases from V and 3 bases from J, with 14 bases in between. The CDR3 is 15 residues long. DNA for the CDR3: TGTGCCAGCAGTTACACCAGGGGTCCCTACTACGAGCAGTACGTC. Its protein is CASSYTRGPYYEQYV.

A few counts support this clonotype. The chain recombines TRBV29-1 with TRBJ2-7; 10 positions agree with TRBD1. CDR1 is SQVTM and CDR2 is ANQGSEA in the germline V gene. There are 13 residues in the CDR3. Trimming removed 4 bases from V and 4 bases from J; junction bases left unmatched: 4. The CDR3 region has the DNA TGCAGCGTTGCCCGGGACAGGGGATACGAGCAGTACTTC. Amino acids: CSVARDRGYEQYF.

This clonotype appeared a few times. The chain employs TRBV6-4 and TRBJ2-3; 9 positions match TRBD2. J gave up 4 bases and V 0 bases, and 2 bases lay outside the gene matches. CDR1 is MRHNA, CDR2 SNTAGT, per germline. The CDR3 extends over 15 amino acids. CDR3 in amino acids: CASSDSGGGADTQYF. In nucleotides, the CDR3 is TGTGCCAGCAGTGACTCAGGCGGGGGGGCAGATACGCAGTATTTT.

This chain uses TRBV7-9 with TRBJ1-1; D unresolved. The CDR3 is made up of 14 amino acids. The germline CDR1 and CDR2 sequences are SEHNR and FQNEAQ (reference sequence). The V gene lost 1 base and the J gene lost 6 bases, with 12 bases spanning the gap. CDR3 sequence: CASSLVWAAPEAFF. The CDR3 DNA reads TGTGCCAGCAGCTTAGTTTGGGCTGCGCCTGAAGCTTTCTTT.

The rearrangement joins TRBV5-4 to TRBJ2-1; 12 nucleotides align to TRBD2. V was clipped by 0 bases and J by 8 bases; unmatched bases: 6. This CDR3 is built from 16 residues. Germline V gene data show CDR1 as SGHNT and CDR2 as YYREEE (reference sequence). CDR3 in DNA: TGTGCCAGCAGCTTGGGCGAGACTAGCGGGGGCTATGAGCAGTTCTTC. Translated: CASSLGETSGGYEQFF.

The genes are TRBV20-1 and TRBJ2-1; 12 bases are shared with TRBD2. Losses at the gene ends were 5 bases for V and 7 bases for J; bases not matched to a gene: 6. Germline CDR1 and CDR2: DFQATT and SNEGSKA (reference sequence). This CDR3 has 14 residues. CDR3: CSAEKGLAGNEQFF. The DNA for the CDR3 is TGCAGTGCTGAGAAAGGACTAGCGGGGAATGAGCAGTTCTTC.